Detailed here is one T cell receptor beta chain. This sample was taken from a study of shared T cell receptors in the human thymus. Profiling relied on immunoSEQ multiplex PCR, and the TCRdb table lists in-frame clones only, not all of them. The sample lists roughly 660,000 clones; more than 75% were seen once. CDR1 and CDR2 (germline): LNHDA, SQIVND (reference sequence). The V end was cut by 3 bases, the J end by 9 bases, with 15 bases between. The CDR3 consists of 14 residues. This sample was shared with a second study, whose subject was human thymus T cells. From that paper: Healthy Finnish infants undergoing corrective surgery for congenital heart defects were used as donors. Resections obtained during corrective heart surgery supplied the thymus tissue. Repertoires from thymus and blood appeared to show biased V and J gene usage. Related research examined unrelated individuals and reported that their thymic repertoires overlapped highly.

Sequenced input: thymocytes. This TCR came from a boy under two years old with a congenital heart defect. The chain is built from TRBV19 and TRBJ2-1, with D possibly TRBD2 on 7 matching bases. For the CDR3, the DNA is TGTGCCAGTAGTATTGGGGGGGGCCGGAGTGAGCAGTTCTTC. It is translated as CASSIGGGRSEQFF. The full variable domain, completed using reference TRBV19 and TRBJ2-1, is DGGITQSPKYLFRKEGQNVTLSCEQNLNHDAMYWYRQDPGQGLRLIYYSQIVNDFQKGDIAEGYSVSREKKESFPLTVTSAQKNPTAFYLCASSIGGGRSEQFFGPGTRLTVL.